This TCR beta chain was recorded in a study of blood T cells in healthy people across ages. Primed by a sample-barcoded 5' primer and a J-beta primer mix, a second PCR proceeded for about 6 to 11 cycles. Each CDR3 protein gets one entry after TCRdb re-called the 5' RACE reads with MiXCR. Here the sample spans about 640,000 distinct CDR3 sequences, roughly 53% being singletons. Per sample, extraction of total RNA gave at least 5.5 micrograms in every case. The sample taken for sequencing was blood. The origin of this receptor is a man between 60 and 75 years old in good health.

The CDR3 DNA is TGTGCCAGCAGTTACTCGTGGGTGGGTTGGACCGGGGAGCTGTTTTTT. Its protein is CASSYSWVGWTGELFF. The V gene is TRBV6-5, the J gene TRBJ2-2; D remains unclear. Trimming cost V 0 bases and J 5 bases, with 13 bases left between them. The CDR3 runs 16 residues. Germline V gives CDR1 MNHEY, CDR2 SVGAGI.